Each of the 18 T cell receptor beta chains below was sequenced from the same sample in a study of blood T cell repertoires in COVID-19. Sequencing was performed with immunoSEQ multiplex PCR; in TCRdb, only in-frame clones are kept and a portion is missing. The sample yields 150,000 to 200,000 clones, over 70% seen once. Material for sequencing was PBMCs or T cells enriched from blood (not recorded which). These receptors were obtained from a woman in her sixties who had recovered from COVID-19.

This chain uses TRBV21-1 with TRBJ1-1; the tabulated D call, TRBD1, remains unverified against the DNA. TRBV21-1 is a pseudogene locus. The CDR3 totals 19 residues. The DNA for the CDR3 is TGTGCCAGCAGCAAAGTGCGGGACAGGGCGGGGGGAACGAACACTGAAGCTTTCTTT. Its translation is CASSKVRDRAGGTNTEAFF.

The chain's CDR3 is CASSPYRGGETQYF. The CDR3 bases are TGTGCCAGCAGCCCTTACAGGGGCGGTGAGACCCAGTACTTC. V is TRBV5-8 and J is TRBJ2-5; 7 bases are shared with TRBD1. The CDR3 spans 14 residues. Germline CDR1 is SGHTS and CDR2 is YDEGEE. Unmatched junction bases numbered 8, after V lost 4 bases and J lost 5 bases. Full variable domain (rest looked up from reference TRBV5-8 and TRBJ2-5): EAGVTQSPTHLIKTRGQQATLRCSPISGHTSVYWYQQALGLGLQFLLWYDEGEERNRGNFPPRFSGRQFPNYSSELNVNALELEDSALYLCASSPYRGGETQYFGPGTRLLVL.

As DNA, the CDR3 is TGTGCCAGCAGCCCAGGACAGGGTACTGGAAACACCATATATTTT. Translation gives CASSPGQGTGNTIYF. This sequence joins TRBV9 and TRBJ1-3; 8 positions match TRBD1. Germline assignment: CDR1 SGDLS and CDR2 YYNGEE. The CDR3 has 15 residues. The junction had 5 bases not matched to a gene; V was cut back by 4 bases and J by 2 bases.

CDR3 nucleotide sequence: TGTGCCAGCAGGCCTACGGGGTCGCAGTCTGGAAACACCATATATTTT. It translates to CASRPTGSQSGNTIYF. This chain uses TRBV3-1 (or the pseudogene TRBV3-2) with TRBJ1-3, with D uncertain. Trimming stripped 6 bases from V and 1 base from J, with 16 bases between. Germline CDR1 LGHDT, CDR2 YNNKEL (reference sequence). The CDR3 spans 16 residues.

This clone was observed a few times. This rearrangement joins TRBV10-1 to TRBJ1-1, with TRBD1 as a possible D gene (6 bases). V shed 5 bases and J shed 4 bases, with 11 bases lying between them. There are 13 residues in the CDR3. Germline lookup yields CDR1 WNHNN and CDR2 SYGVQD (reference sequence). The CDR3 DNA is TGCGCCAGCAGTAGGGGGGGCGGCACTGAAGCTTTCTTT. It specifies CASSRGGGTEAFF.

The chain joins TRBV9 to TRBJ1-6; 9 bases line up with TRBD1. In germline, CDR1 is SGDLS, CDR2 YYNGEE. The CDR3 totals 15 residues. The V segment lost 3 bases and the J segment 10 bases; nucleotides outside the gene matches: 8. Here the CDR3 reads CASSDGTGINSPLHF. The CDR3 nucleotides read TGTGCCAGCAGCGACGGGACAGGGATCAACTCACCCCTCCACTTT.

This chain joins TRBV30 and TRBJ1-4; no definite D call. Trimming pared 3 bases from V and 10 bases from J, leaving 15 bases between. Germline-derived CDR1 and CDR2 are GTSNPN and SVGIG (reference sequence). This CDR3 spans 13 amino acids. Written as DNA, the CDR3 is TGTGCCTGGAGCTCGGGCGACGCGGGAAAACTGTTTTTT. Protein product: CAWSSGDAGKLFF.

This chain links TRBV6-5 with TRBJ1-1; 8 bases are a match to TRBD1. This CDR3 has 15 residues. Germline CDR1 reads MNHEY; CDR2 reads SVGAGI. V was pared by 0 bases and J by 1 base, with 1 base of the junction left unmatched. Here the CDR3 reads CASSYSDRANTEAFF. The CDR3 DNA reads TGTGCCAGCAGTTACTCGGACAGGGCGAACACTGAAGCTTTCTTT.

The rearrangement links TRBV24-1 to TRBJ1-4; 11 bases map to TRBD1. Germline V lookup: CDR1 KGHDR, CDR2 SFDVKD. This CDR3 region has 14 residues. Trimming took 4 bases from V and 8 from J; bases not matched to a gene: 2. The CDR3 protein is CATSEGTGGEKLFF. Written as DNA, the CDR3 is TGTGCCACCAGTGAGGGGACAGGGGGGGAAAAACTGTTTTTT.

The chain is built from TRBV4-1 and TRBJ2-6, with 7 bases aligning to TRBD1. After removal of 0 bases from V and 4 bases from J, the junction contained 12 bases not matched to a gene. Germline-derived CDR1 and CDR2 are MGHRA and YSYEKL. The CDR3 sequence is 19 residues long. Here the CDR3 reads CASSQENRGPHLGANVLTF. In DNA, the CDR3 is TGCGCCAGCAGCCAAGAAAACAGGGGACCACATCTAGGGGCCAACGTCCTGACTTTC.

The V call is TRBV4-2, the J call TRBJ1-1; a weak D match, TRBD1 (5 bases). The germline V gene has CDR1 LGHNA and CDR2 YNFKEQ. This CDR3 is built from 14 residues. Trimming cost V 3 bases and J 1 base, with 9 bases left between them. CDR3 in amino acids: CASSHHDRNTEAFF. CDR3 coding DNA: TGTGCCAGCAGCCACCACGACAGGAACACTGAAGCTTTCTTT.

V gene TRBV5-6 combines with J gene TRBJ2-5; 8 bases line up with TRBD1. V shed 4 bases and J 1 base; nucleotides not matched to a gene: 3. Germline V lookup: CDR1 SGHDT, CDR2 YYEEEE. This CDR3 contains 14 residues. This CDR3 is CASSLGTGQETQYF. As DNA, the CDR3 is TGTGCCAGCAGCCTCGGGACAGGCCAAGAGACCCAGTACTTC.

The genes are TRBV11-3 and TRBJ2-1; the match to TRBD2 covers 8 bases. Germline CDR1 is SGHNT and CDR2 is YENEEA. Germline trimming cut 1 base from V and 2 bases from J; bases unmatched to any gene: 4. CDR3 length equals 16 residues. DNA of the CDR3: TGTGCCAGCAGCTTAGCTGGCGGGGGGACCTACAATGAGCAGTTCTTC. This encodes CASSLAGGGTYNEQFF.

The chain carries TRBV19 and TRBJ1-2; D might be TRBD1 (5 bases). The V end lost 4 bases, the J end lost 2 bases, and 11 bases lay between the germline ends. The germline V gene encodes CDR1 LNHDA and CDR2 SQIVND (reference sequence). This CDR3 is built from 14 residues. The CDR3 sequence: CASSTRQSNYGYTF. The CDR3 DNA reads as TGTGCCAGTAGTACCAGACAGTCAAACTATGGCTACACCTTC.

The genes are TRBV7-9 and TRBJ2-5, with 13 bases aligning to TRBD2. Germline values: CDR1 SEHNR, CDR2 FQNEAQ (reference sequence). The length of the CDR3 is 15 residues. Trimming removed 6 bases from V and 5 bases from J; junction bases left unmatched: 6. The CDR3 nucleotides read TGTGCCAGCAGTACTAGCGGGGGGGTGTTGGAGACCCAGTACTTC. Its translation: CASSTSGGVLETQYF.

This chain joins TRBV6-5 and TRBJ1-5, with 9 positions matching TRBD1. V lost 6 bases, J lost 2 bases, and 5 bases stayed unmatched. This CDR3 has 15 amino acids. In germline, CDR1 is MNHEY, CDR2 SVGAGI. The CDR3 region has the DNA TGTGCCAGCAGCAGGGGACAGGGTGGCAATCAGCCCCAGCATTTT. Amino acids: CASSRGQGGNQPQHF.

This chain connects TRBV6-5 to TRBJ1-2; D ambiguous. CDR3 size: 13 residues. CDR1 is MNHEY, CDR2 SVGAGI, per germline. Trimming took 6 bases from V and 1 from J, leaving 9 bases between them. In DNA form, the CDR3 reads TGTGCCAGCAGGGTCAGGAATAACTATGGCTACACCTTC. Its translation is CASRVRNNYGYTF.

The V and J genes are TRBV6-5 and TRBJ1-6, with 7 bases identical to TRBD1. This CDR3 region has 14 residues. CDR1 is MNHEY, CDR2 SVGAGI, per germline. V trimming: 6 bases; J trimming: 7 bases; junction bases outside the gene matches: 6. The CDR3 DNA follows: TGTGCCAGCAGCCCAGGGGGATTAAATTCACCCCTCCACTTT. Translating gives CASSPGGLNSPLHF.